The present T cell receptor (beta chain) was sequenced within a study of CD8 T cells in ankylosing spondylitis. Via MiXCR, TCRdb re-called the 5' RACE reads, giving one row per CDR3 protein. The sample holds around 99,000 distinct CDR3 sequences, about 8.8% seen once. This clonotype was detected ten times or more. Its antigen is not known. V was cut by 1 base and J by 10 bases, with 5 bases left in between. The CDR3 is made up of 10 amino acids. Per germline, CDR1 SQVTM and CDR2 ANQGSEA. General study findings and limits: Disease-linked clones were reportedly significantly enriched in matched ankylosing spondylitis synovial fluid.

The receptor was isolated from a male donor with ankylosing spondylitis or in good health (not recorded which). Specimen: blood, either unsorted or a sorted T cell fraction (not recorded which). This chain joins TRBV29-1 and TRBJ2-4; D gene ambiguous. The CDR3 DNA reads as TGCAGCGTTGAAGTCGGGATTCAGTACTTC. This codes for CSVEVGIQYF.